The next 6 T cell receptor beta chains were all read from a single sample in a study of cytomegalovirus exposure and HLA in healthy donors. Both 60 Vbeta primers and 13 Jbeta primers went into the PCR. Repertoires were generated with immunoSEQ multiplex PCR, while TCRdb's copy carries only in-frame clones and drops some. The sample carries around 100,000 clones, 60% to 70% recorded once. The specimen was PBMCs. These receptors were obtained from a man under 40 in good health and CMV-seropositive.

V usage is TRBV5-3 and J usage is TRBJ1-2; D is unresolved. TRBV5-3 is recorded as an ORF, its role being uncertain. The CDR3 spans 13 residues. Trimming left V 0 bases short and J 5 bases short, with 8 bases between. CDR3 bases: TGTGCCAGAAGCTTGGGGGGAGATTATGGCTACACCTTC. This encodes CARSLGGDYGYTF.

The V and J genes are TRBV2 and TRBJ1-1; TRBD1 might be the D (5 bases). The CDR3 is 14 amino acids. V lost 4 bases to trimming and J lost 8 bases, with 17 bases between them. CDR1 and CDR2 from the germline V gene are SNHLY and FYNNEI. Here the CDR3 reads CASSVNRFSEEAFF. The CDR3 region has the DNA TGTGCCAGCAGTGTTAACAGGTTCTCTGAGGAAGCTTTCTTT.

This chain links TRBV5-1 with TRBJ1-2, with D possibly being TRBD1 (6 bases). Per germline, CDR1 SGHRS and CDR2 YFSETQ. The CDR3 loop spans 15 amino acids. Deletions cut 0 bases from V and 2 bases from J, with 11 bases between. CDR3 region: CASSLGGGHNYGYTF. The DNA for the CDR3 is TGCGCCAGCAGCTTGGGGGGGGGACACAACTATGGCTACACCTTC.

The J gene is TRBJ2-3, the V gene TRBV7-3; D might be TRBD1 (6 bases). This CDR3 is built from 16 residues. Looked up from germline, CDR1 is SGHTA and CDR2 is FQGTGA. V was pared by 1 base and J by 1 base, with 12 bases between. CDR3 nucleotide sequence: TGTGCCAGCAGCTTAAATCCGGCAGGGGGCACAGATACGCAGTATTTT. The encoded protein is CASSLNPAGGTDTQYF. Full variable domain (rest looked up from reference TRBV7-3 and TRBJ2-3): GAGVSQTPSNKVTEKGKYVELRCDPISGHTALYWYRQSLGQGPEFLIYFQGTGAADDSGLPNDRFFAVRPEGSVSTLKIQRTERGDSAVYLCASSLNPAGGTDTQYFGPGTRLTVL.

The sample holds one count of this clone. The chain is built from TRBV11-3 and TRBJ1-1; no firm D call. This CDR3 region has 13 residues. V lost 2 bases, J lost 6 bases, and 10 bases lay in between. Per germline, CDR1 SGHNT and CDR2 YENEEA. The CDR3 is CASSLSWRPEAFF. The CDR3 DNA follows: TGTGCCAGCAGCTTATCCTGGAGGCCTGAAGCTTTCTTT.

This chain uses TRBV13 with TRBJ1-2; tentative D call: TRBD1 (5 bases). The CDR3 runs to 13 residues. Trimming took off 7 bases at V and 8 bases at J, with 17 bases between the two ends. The V gene's germline CDR1 is PRHDT and CDR2 FYEKMQ (reference sequence). CDR3 loop: CASTVQVLGGYTF. CDR3 DNA: TGTGCCAGCACCGTACAGGTCCTGGGGGGCTACACCTTC.